Listed below are T cell receptor beta chains from one sample, sequenced in a study of blood T cell repertoires in COVID-19. Method: immunoSEQ multiplex PCR; TCRdb's copy keeps in-frame clones and lacks some. Among more than 150,000 clones, about 77% were seen once, and the ten largest hold about 14%. Sequenced input: peripheral blood. These receptors all come from a woman of 80 years or more with acute or convalescent COVID-19. Both conserved end residues are part of each CDR3. The D gene is left open where the match is weak. The size field is filled for only some rows; it gives once, few, many or a size class.

D | size | J | V | DNA | CDR3
NA | NA | TRBJ1-2 | TRBV19 | TGTGCCAGTAGGACTACAGGGTCCCTCACCTATGGCTACACCTTC | CASRTTGSLTYGYTF
TRBD1 | NA | TRBJ1-4 | TRBV7-9 | TGTGCCAGCAGCCCGATCAGGGACAGTTCCTCACTGTTTTTT | CASSPIRDSSSLFF
TRBD1 | NA | TRBJ1-5 | TRBV3-1/TRBV3-2 | TGTGCCAGCAGCCCGGGGACAGGGGATCAGCCCCAGCATTTT | CASSPGTGDQPQHF
NA | few | TRBJ1-2 | TRBV19 | TGTGCCAGTAGTTCAATGTCTCGGGATATAAGTGGCTACACCTTC | CASSSMSRDISGYTF
NA | NA | TRBJ1-4 | TRBV7-2 | TGTGCCAGCAGCTTAGAGGGCTCGGGGAAAAAACTGTTTTTT | CASSLEGSGKKLFF
TRBD2 | NA | TRBJ2-1 | TRBV18 | TGTGCCAGCTCACCACCATTCATTAGCGGGGGGCACGATGAGCAGTTCTTC | CASSPPFISGGHDEQFF
TRBD1 | NA | TRBJ1-5 | TRBV6-2/TRBV6-3 | TGTGCCAGCAGTTTCCGCCTTGACAACGACAGGGGAAATAGCAATCAGCCCCAGCATTTT | CASSFRLDNDRGNSNQPQHF
TRBD1 | NA | TRBJ1-5 | TRBV7-8 | TGTGCCAGCAGCCCCGACAGGGGGGGCAATCAGCCCCAGCATTTT | CASSPDRGGNQPQHF
TRBD2 | NA | TRBJ2-2 | TRBV13 | TGTGCCAGCAGCCCTATACTAGCGGGGGGGCCAACGGCCGGGGAGCTGTTTTTT | CASSPILAGGPTAGELFF
NA | NA | TRBJ1-1 | TRBV12-3/TRBV12-4 | TGTGCCAGCAGCATCTTGAGAGGAGCTTTCTTT | CASSILRGAFF
TRBD1 | few | TRBJ1-5 | TRBV2 | TGTGCCAGCGGGAGCGGGCAACAGGGGGGAGACAGCAATCAGCCCCAGCATTTT | CASGSGQQGGDSNQPQHF
TRBD1 | few | TRBJ2-2 | TRBV7-8 | TGTGCCAGCAAGAAGGGGGCAGGAACCGGGGAGCTGTTTTTT | CASKKGAGTGELFF
TRBD1 | once | TRBJ1-4 | TRBV5-1 | TGCGCCAGCAGCTTGAGTGGCAGGGGGCGCTGGGGGACTAATGAAAAACTGTTTTTT | CASSLSGRGRWGTNEKLFF
NA | NA | TRBJ1-5 | TRBV28 | TGTGCCAGCAGCCACAGGGTGGGTAGCAATCAGCCCCAGCATTTT | CASSHRVGSNQPQHF
TRBD1 | NA | TRBJ1-6 | TRBV6-5 | TGTGCCAGCCTAATGAACAGGGGGCTCTCACCCCTCCACTTT | CASLMNRGLSPLHF
NA | NA | TRBJ2-1 | TRBV7-9 | TGTGCCAGCAGCCTGGGGCAGGGAGGCGTCAATGAGCAGTTCTTC | CASSLGQGGVNEQFF
TRBD2 | NA | TRBJ2-3 | TRBV30 | TGTGCCTGGAACCGGGGGGGCCCAGATACGCAGTATTTT | CAWNRGGPDTQYF
TRBD2 | NA | TRBJ2-1 | TRBV7-2 | TGTGCCAGCAGCTTAGTCACCGGGGGGGCCGCCAGCTCCTACAATGAGCAGTTCTTC | CASSLVTGGAASSYNEQFF
NA | NA | TRBJ1-4 | TRBV27 | TGTGCCAGTCAAGCTAGACAGTTTGGTGAAAAACTGTTTTTT | CASQARQFGEKLFF
NA | once | TRBJ2-7 | TRBV14 | TGTGCCAGCAGCCAAACAGGGAGCTCCTACGAGCAGTACTTC | CASSQTGSSYEQYF
NA | NA | TRBJ1-5 | TRBV9 | TGTGCCAGCAGTGACGAAAATCGGGACAAACTGGGACAGCCCCAGCATTTT | CASSDENRDKLGQPQHF
NA | NA | TRBJ1-1 | TRBV12-3/TRBV12-4 | TGTGCCAGCAGTTTGACCGGGACTGAAGCTTTCTTT | CASSLTGTEAFF
NA | NA | TRBJ2-1 | TRBV4-1 | TGCGCCAGCAGCCACTCGGGAAATGAGCAGTTCTTC | CASSHSGNEQFF
TRBD1 | NA | TRBJ2-7 | TRBV19 | TGTGCCAGTAGTCTGAAGGACAGGGGGACGATTACCTACGAGCAGTACTTC | CASSLKDRGTITYEQYF
TRBD1 | NA | TRBJ1-2 | TRBV5-1 | TGCGCCAGCAGCTTCGACAGGGACTACACCTTC | CASSFDRDYTF
TRBD1 | NA | TRBJ1-1 | TRBV6-6 | TGTGCCAGCAGTCGGCGGGACAGTGAAGCTTTCTTT | CASSRRDSEAFF
NA | NA | TRBJ2-1 | TRBV2 | TGTGCCAGCAGCTCTCAGCGGGAGCAGTTCTTC | CASSSQREQFF
NA | once | TRBJ2-1 | TRBV5-1 | TGCGCCAGCAGCTTAGATGCAGGGGCGACGAACAATGAGCAGTTCTTC | CASSLDAGATNNEQFF